One TCR beta chain is described in this entry. Its matching antigen is unknown. Germline V lookup: CDR1 LNHDA, CDR2 SQIVND (reference sequence). V shed 1 base, J shed 7 bases, and the junction held 4 bases outside the gene matches. This CDR3 is 15 amino acids long. The data belong to a study of cytomegalovirus exposure and HLA in healthy donors. Study outcomes and limitations: Roughly even sequencing depth across donors was the assumption behind the presence/absence analyses. The authors enumerated 150 to 200 TCR beta chains as linked to cytomegalovirus.

The PCR contained 60 Vbeta and 13 Jbeta primers. Sequencing was performed with immunoSEQ multiplex PCR; in TCRdb, only in-frame clones are kept and a portion is missing. The data contain about 220,000 clones, roughly 84% of them singletons. The chain couples TRBV19 to TRBJ2-1, with 10 positions matching TRBD1. This sequence was found in a boy aged 2 to 10 in good health and CMV-seronegative. Input material: PBMCs. The DNA for the CDR3 is TGTGCCAGTAGTATAGGGGACAGGGGTCATAATGAGCAGTTCTTC. Protein sequence: CASSIGDRGHNEQFF.